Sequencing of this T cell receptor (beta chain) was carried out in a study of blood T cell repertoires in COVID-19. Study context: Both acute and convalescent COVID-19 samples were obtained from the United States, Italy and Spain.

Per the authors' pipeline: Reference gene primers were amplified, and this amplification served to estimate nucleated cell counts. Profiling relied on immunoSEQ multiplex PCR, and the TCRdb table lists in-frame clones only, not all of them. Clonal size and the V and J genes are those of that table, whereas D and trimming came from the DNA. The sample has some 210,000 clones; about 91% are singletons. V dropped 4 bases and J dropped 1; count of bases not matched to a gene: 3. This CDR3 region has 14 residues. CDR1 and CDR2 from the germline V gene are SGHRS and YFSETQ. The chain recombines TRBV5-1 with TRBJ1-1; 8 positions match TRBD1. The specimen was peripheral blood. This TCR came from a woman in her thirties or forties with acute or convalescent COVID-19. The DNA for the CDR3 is TGCGCCAGCAGCGAAGGACAGGGGAACACTGAAGCTTTCTTT. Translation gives CASSEGQGNTEAFF.